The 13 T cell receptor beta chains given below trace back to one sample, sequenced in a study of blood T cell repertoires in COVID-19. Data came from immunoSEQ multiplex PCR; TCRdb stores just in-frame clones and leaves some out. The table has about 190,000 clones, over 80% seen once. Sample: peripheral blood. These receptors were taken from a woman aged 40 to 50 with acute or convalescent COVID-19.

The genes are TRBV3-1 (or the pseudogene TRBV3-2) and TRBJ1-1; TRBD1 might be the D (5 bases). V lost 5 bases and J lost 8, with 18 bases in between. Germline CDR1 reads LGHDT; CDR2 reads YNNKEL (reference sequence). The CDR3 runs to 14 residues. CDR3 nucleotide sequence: TGTGCCAGCAGCATTCGGGGGAAAGGAGCCGAAGCTTTCTTT. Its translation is CASSIRGKGAEAFF.

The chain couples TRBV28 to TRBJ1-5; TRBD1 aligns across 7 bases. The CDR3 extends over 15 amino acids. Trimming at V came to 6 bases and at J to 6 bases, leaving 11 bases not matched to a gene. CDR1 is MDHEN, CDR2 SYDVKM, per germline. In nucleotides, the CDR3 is TGTGCCAGCAGCCCCGTCAAGGGGGCGAGTCAGCCCCAGCATTTT. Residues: CASSPVKGASQPQHF.

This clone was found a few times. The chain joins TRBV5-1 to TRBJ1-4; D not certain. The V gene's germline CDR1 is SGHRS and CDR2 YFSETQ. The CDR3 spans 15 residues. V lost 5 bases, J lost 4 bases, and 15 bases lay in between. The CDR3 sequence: CASSPAGSLNEKLFF. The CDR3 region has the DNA TGCGCCAGCAGTCCGGCGGGATCCCTTAATGAAAAACTGTTTTTT.

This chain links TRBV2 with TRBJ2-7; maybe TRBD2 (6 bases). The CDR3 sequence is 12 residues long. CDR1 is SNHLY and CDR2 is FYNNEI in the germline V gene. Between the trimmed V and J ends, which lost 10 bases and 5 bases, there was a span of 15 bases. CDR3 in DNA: TGTGCCAAAGGCGTGGGGGAGGACGAGCAGTACTTC. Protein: CAKGVGEDEQYF. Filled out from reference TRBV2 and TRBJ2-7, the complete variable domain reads EPEVTQTPSHQVTQMGQEVILRCVPISNHLYFYWYRQILGQKVEFLVSFYNNEISEKSEIFDDQFSVERPDGSNFTLKIRSTKLEDSAMYFCAKGVGEDEQYFGPGTRLTVT.

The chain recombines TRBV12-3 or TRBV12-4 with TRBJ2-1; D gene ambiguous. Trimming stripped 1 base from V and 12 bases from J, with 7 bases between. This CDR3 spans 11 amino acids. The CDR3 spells CASSLGQRQFF. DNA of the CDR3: TGTGCCAGCAGTTTAGGGCAAAGGCAGTTCTTC.

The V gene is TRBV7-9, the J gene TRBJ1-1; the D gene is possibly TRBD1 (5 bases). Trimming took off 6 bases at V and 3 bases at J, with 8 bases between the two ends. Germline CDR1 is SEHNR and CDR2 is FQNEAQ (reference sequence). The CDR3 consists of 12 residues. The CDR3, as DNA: TGTGCCAGCAGGGTGGGGCACACTGAAGCTTTCTTT. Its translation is CASRVGHTEAFF.

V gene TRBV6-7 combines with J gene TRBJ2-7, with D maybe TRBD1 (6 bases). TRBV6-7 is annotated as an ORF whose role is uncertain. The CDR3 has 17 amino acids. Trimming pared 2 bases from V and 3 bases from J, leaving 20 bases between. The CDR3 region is CASSYGPEPTGYYEQYF. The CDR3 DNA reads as TGTGCCAGCAGTTACGGTCCCGAACCCACAGGGTACTACGAGCAGTACTTC.

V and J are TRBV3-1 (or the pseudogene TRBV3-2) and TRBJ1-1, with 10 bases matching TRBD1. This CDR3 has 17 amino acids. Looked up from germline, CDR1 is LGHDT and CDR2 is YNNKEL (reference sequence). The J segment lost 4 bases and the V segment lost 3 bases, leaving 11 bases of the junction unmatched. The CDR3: CASSQTGGKGRGTEAFF. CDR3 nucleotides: TGTGCCAGCAGCCAGACAGGGGGCAAAGGCCGGGGCACTGAAGCTTTCTTT.

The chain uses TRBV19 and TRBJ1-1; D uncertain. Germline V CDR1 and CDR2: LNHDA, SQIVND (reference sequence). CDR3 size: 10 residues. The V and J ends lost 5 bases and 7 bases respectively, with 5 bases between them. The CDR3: CASSGHEAFF. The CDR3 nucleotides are TGTGCCAGTAGTGGGCATGAAGCTTTCTTT.

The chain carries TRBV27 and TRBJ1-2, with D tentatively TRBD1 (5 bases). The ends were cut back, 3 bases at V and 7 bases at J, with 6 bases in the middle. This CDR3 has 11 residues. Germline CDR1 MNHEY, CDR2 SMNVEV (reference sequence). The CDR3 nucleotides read TGTGCCAGCAGTTTCGGGGGTGGCTACACCTTC. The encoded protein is CASSFGGGYTF.

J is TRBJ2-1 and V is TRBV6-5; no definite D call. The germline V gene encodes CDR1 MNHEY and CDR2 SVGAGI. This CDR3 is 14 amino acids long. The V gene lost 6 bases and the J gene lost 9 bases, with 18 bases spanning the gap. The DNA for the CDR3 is TGTGCCAGCAGCAGCACTTCGCTAGATGCTGAGCAGTTCTTC. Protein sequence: CASSSTSLDAEQFF.

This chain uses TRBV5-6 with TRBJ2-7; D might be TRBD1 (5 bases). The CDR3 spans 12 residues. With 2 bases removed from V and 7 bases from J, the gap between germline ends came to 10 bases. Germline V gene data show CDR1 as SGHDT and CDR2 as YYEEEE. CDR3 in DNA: TGTGCCAGCAGCTTAGGCAGACAGGAGCAGTACTTC. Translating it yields CASSLGRQEQYF. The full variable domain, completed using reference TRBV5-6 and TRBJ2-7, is DAGVTQSPTHLIKTRGQQVTLRCSPKSGHDTVSWYQQALGQGPQFIFQYYEEEERQRGNFPDRFSGHQFPNYSSELNVNALLLGDSALYLCASSLGRQEQYFGPGTRLTVT.

The CDR3 loop is CASSSPSGLGSGANVLTF. The CDR3 DNA follows: TGTGCCAGCAGTTCCCCCTCAGGACTGGGCTCTGGGGCCAACGTCCTGACTTTC. The rearrangement links TRBV28 to TRBJ2-6; TRBD2 might be the D (5 bases). Germline CDR1 reads MDHEN; CDR2 reads SYDVKM. The CDR3 consists of 18 residues. Between the trimmed V and J ends, which lost 4 bases and 0 bases, there was a span of 16 bases.